Listed below are T cell receptor beta chains from one sample, sequenced in a study of control samples from healthy donors and cancer patients. TCRdb keeps only in-frame clones here, not all; method: immunoSEQ multiplex PCR. This sample has about 140,000 clones, with about nine tenths found just once. The sequenced material came from blood. These receptors were obtained from a man aged 25 to 40 in good health. Each CDR3 is given with its conserved first and last residue. D genes are given only for firm matches. The size of a clone is reported for some rows only, either as once, few or many, or as a class for expanded clones.

length	D	J	V	size	CDR3	DNA
14	TRBD2	TRBJ2-7	TRBV9	-	CASSVFQGGYEQYF	TGTGCCAGCAGCGTATTCCAGGGAGGGTACGAGCAGTACTTC
12	-	TRBJ2-1	TRBV19	few	CASSPPGVRQFF	TGTGCCAGTAGTCCCCCGGGGGTACGGCAGTTCTTC
15	-	TRBJ2-7	TRBV4-1	-	CASSQVKGGRYEQYF	TGCGCCAGCAGCCAAGTTAAGGGGGGAAGATACGAGCAGTACTTC
16	TRBD2	TRBJ2-3	TRBV9	-	CASSVGYGGATDTQYF	TGTGCCAGCAGCGTAGGTTACGGGGGGGCAACAGATACGCAGTATTTT
15	TRBD2	TRBJ2-1	TRBV7-9	-	CASSLARLAGHEQFF	TGTGCCAGCAGCTTAGCGAGACTAGCGGGCCATGAGCAGTTCTTC
17	TRBD2	TRBJ2-3	TRBV19	-	CASSTDGLATSVDTQYF	TGTGCCAGTAGTACCGACGGACTAGCGACAAGCGTTGATACGCAGTATTTT
15	-	TRBJ2-2	TRBV24-1	-	CATSPATGPTGELFF	TGTGCCACCAGCCCGGCCACAGGGCCCACCGGGGAGCTGTTTTTT
13	-	TRBJ1-2	TRBV29-1	-	CSVVQGTNYGYTF	TGCAGCGTTGTCCAAGGCACTAACTATGGCTACACCTTC
15	TRBD2	TRBJ2-7	TRBV5-1	-	CASRSGLAGGHEQYF	TGCGCCAGCAGATCGGGACTAGCGGGAGGGCATGAGCAGTACTTC
15	TRBD1	TRBJ2-5	TRBV27	-	CASSLRGLEEETQYF	TGTGCCAGCAGTTTAAGGGGGCTAGAGGAAGAGACCCAGTACTTC
16	TRBD2	TRBJ2-3	TRBV24-1	-	CATSVQRAGGPDTQYF	TGTGCCACCAGTGTCCAACGGGCGGGAGGGCCAGATACGCAGTATTTT
16	TRBD2	TRBJ2-1	TRBV30	-	CAWSLAGGTPYNEQFF	TGTGCCTGGAGTTTAGCGGGAGGCACCCCCTACAATGAGCAGTTCTTC
15	TRBD1	TRBJ1-5	TRBV6-4	-	CASSETGNSNQPQHF	TGTGCCAGCAGTGAGACAGGGAATAGCAATCAGCCCCAGCATTTT
15	TRBD2	TRBJ2-1	TRBV5-1	-	CASSLSLAGGNEQFF	TGCGCCAGCAGCTTGTCACTAGCGGGAGGCAATGAGCAGTTCTTC
18	TRBD1	TRBJ2-2	TRBV3-1/TRBV3-2	once	CASSRPGTGGSNTGELFF	TGTGCCAGCAGCCGCCCCGGGACAGGGGGATCGAACACCGGGGAGCTGTTTTTT
13	-	TRBJ1-5	TRBV24-1	-	CATSEGRGYSQHF	TGTGCCACCAGTGAGGGCAGGGGTTATTCCCAGCATTTT
15	-	TRBJ2-5	TRBV24-1	-	CATSVGGLQGETQYF	TGTGCCACCTCCGTGGGGGGTCTACAGGGTGAGACCCAGTACTTC
13	TRBD1	TRBJ1-5	TRBV2	-	CASRGQDNQPQHF	TGTGCCAGCAGGGGACAGGACAATCAGCCCCAGCATTTT
18	-	TRBJ2-4	TRBV3-1/TRBV3-2	-	CASSQGTLSAGTIGIQYF	TGTGCCAGCAGCCAAGGAACCTTATCGGCGGGAACCATTGGGATTCAGTACTTC
12	-	TRBJ1-2	TRBV5-6	-	CASSLGSMVYTF	TGTGCCAGCAGCTTGGGGAGTATGGTCTACACCTTC
14	TRBD2	TRBJ2-7	TRBV6-5	few	CASSYVGSGGEQYF	TGTGCCAGCAGTTATGTGGGTAGCGGGGGCGAGCAGTACTTC
15	TRBD1	TRBJ1-2	TRBV19	-	CASSPRTGRYYGYTF	TGTGCCAGTAGTCCCCGGACAGGGAGATACTATGGCTACACCTTC
16	TRBD1	TRBJ1-2	TRBV5-5	once	CASSLTSGQGAYGYTF	TGTGCCAGCAGCTTGACCTCAGGACAGGGGGCTTATGGCTACACCTTC
13	-	TRBJ2-7	TRBV27	-	CASSLDRTYEQYF	TGTGCCAGCAGTCTCGACCGGACCTACGAGCAGTACTTC
13	-	TRBJ1-1	TRBV7-8	many	CASSPNRNTEAFF	TGTGCCAGCAGCCCCAATAGGAACACTGAAGCTTTCTTT
16	-	TRBJ1-6	TRBV7-2	-	CASSLYGQGPNSPLHF	TGTGCCAGCAGCTTATATGGTCAGGGTCCGAATTCACCCCTCCACTTT
15	-	TRBJ1-5	TRBV9	-	CASAREGQPNQPQHF	TGTGCCAGCGCCCGTGAAGGGCAACCCAATCAGCCCCAGCATTTT
15	-	TRBJ1-1	TRBV6-5	-	CASSYSQTRDTEAFF	TGTGCCAGCAGTTACTCACAGACAAGAGACACTGAAGCTTTCTTT
16	-	TRBJ2-7	TRBV6-1	-	CASREGGVAGLYEQYF	TGTGCCAGCCGTGAAGGAGGGGTGGCGGGGCTCTACGAGCAGTACTTC
14	TRBD2	TRBJ2-3	TRBV5-1	once	CASSLGTSGHTQYF	TGCGCCAGCAGCTTGGGGACTAGCGGACATACGCAGTATTTT
13	-	TRBJ2-7	TRBV27	-	CASSLGIQDEQYF	TGTGCCAGCAGCCTAGGGATTCAGGACGAGCAGTACTTC
15	TRBD1	TRBJ2-7	TRBV5-8	-	CASSSGVQGAGEQYF	TGTGCCAGCAGCTCTGGTGTTCAGGGGGCGGGCGAGCAGTACTTC
15	-	TRBJ2-3	TRBV10-2	-	CASSESMVAPDTQYF	TGCGCCAGCAGTGAGTCCATGGTAGCGCCAGATACGCAGTATTTT
15	-	TRBJ1-5	TRBV6-2/TRBV6-3	-	CASSYQGLGNQPQHF	TGTGCCAGCAGTTACCAAGGGCTCGGCAATCAGCCCCAGCATTTT
14	TRBD1	TRBJ1-6	TRBV7-2	-	CASSLGDSNSPLHF	TGTGCCAGCAGCTTAGGGGACAGCAATTCACCCCTCCACTTT
15	TRBD1	TRBJ2-5	TRBV5-4	-	CASSLGGGSRETQYF	TGTGCCAGCAGCTTGGGAGGGGGCTCGCGAGAGACCCAGTACTTC
15	-	TRBJ1-3	TRBV6-2/TRBV6-3	-	CASSKTTTAGNTIYF	TGTGCCAGCAGTAAGACAACCACCGCCGGAAACACCATATATTTT
14	-	TRBJ2-5	TRBV7-2	-	CASTAGAGDETQYF	TGTGCCAGCACCGCGGGGGCGGGAGACGAGACCCAGTACTTC
15	-	TRBJ2-2	TRBV7-7	-	CASTPQGSRAGELFF	TGTGCCAGCACGCCGCAAGGGTCGAGGGCCGGGGAGCTGTTTTTT
16	TRBD2	TRBJ2-1	TRBV3-1/TRBV3-2	-	CASSQDKLAGGHEQFF	TGTGCCAGCAGCCAAGATAAACTAGCGGGGGGGCATGAGCAGTTCTTC